The present entry profiles one T cell receptor beta chain with its context. TCRdb's copy holds only in-frame clones and misses some; the assay was immunoSEQ multiplex PCR. The table shows 20,000 or so clones, with 80% to 95% occurring only once. The sample originates from a study of blood T cell repertoires in COVID-19. Whole-study context: Sites across the United States, Italy and Spain contributed samples from acute and convalescent COVID-19.

This CDR3 has 14 amino acids. Looked up from germline, CDR1 is SGHTS and CDR2 is YDEGEE. V shed 4 bases and J 2 bases; nucleotides not matched to a gene: 3. Source material: peripheral blood. This clonotype was sampled from a woman aged 70-85 years with active COVID-19. The rearrangement joins TRBV5-8 to TRBJ1-5; 7 bases line up with TRBD1. CDR3 in DNA: TGTGCCAGCAGCCGGGACAGCCGCAATCAGCCCCAGCATTTT. This translates into CASSRDSRNQPQHF.